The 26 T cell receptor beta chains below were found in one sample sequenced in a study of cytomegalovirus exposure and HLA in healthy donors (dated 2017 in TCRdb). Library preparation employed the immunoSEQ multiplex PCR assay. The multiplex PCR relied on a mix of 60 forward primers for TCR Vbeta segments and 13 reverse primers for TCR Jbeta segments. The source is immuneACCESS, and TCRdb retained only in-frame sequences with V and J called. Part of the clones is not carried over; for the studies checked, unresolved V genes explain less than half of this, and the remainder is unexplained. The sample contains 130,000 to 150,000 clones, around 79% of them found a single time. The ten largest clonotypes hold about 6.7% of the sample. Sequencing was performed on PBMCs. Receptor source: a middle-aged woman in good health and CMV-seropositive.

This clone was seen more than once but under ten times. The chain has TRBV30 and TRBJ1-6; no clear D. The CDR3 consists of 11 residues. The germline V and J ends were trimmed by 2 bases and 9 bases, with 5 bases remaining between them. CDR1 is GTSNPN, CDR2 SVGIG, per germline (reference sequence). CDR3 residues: CAWSIGSPLHF. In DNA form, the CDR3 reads TGTGCCTGGAGTATCGGTTCACCCCTCCACTTT.

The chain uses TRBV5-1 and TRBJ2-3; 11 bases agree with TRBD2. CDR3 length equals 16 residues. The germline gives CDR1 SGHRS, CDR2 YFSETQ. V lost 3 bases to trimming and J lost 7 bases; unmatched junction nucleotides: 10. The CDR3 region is CASSWATSGVVNTQYF. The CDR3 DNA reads TGCGCCAGCAGCTGGGCGACTAGCGGGGTGGTAAATACGCAGTATTTT.

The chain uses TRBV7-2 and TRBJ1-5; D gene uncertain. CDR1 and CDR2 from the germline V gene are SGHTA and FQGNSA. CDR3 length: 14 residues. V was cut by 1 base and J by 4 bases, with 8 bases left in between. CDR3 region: CASSLGQINQPQHF. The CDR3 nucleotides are TGTGCCAGCAGCTTAGGGCAGATTAATCAGCCCCAGCATTTT.

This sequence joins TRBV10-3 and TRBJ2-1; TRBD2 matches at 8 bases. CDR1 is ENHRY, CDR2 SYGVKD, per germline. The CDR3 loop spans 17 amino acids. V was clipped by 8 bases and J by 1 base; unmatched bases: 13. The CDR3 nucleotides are TGTGCCATCGGGGTTACCGCCGGGGGGGCGTCCTACAATGAGCAGTTCTTC. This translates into CAIGVTAGGASYNEQFF.

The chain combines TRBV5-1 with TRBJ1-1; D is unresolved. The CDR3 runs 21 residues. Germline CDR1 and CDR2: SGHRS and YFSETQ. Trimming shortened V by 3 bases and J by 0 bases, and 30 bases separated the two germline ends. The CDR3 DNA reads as TGCGCCAGCAGCTGGACGGCCACCGGTTTGCGGGCAAACTACATGAACACTGAAGCTTTCTTT. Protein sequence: CASSWTATGLRANYMNTEAFF.

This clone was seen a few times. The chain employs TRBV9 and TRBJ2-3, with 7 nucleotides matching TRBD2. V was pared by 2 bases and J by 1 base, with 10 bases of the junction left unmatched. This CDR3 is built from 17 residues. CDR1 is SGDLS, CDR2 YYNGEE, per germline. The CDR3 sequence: CASSVAGEIRGTDTQYF. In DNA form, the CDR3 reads TGTGCCAGCAGCGTGGCGGGAGAAATTCGGGGCACAGATACGCAGTATTTT. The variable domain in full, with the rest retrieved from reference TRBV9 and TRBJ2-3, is DSGVTQTPKHLITATGQRVTLRCSPRSGDLSVYWYQQSLDQGLQFLIQYYNGEERAKGNILERFSAQQFPDLHSELNLSSLELGDSALYFCASSVAGEIRGTDTQYFGPGTRLTVL.

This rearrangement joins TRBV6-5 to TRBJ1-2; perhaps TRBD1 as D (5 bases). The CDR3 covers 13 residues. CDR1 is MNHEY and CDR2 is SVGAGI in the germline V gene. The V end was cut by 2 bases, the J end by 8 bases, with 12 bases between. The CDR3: CASSYGGGWGYTF. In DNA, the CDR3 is TGTGCCAGCAGTTACGGGGGGGGATGGGGCTACACCTTC.

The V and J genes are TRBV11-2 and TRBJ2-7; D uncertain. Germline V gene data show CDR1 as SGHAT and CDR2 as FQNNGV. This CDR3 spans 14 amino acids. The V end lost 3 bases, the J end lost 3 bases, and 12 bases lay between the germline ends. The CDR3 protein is CASSFSQTFYEQYF. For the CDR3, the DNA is TGTGCCAGCAGCTTTTCACAGACCTTCTACGAGCAGTACTTC.

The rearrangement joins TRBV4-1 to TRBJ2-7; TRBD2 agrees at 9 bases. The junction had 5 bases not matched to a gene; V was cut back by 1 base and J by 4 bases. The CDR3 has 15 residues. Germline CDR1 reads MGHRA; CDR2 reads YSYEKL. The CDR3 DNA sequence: TGCGCCAGCAGCCAAGGAGCGGGGGGAGTTTACGAGCAGTACTTC. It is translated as CASSQGAGGVYEQYF.

The CDR3 DNA reads TGTGCCAGCAGTGCTGGGGGGTACTACGAGCAGTACTTC. It specifies CASSAGGYYEQYF. The J gene is TRBJ2-7, the V gene TRBV2, with D maybe TRBD2 (6 bases). The CDR3 is 13 amino acids. Germline V lookup: CDR1 SNHLY, CDR2 FYNNEI. The V and J ends lost 4 bases and 3 bases respectively, with 10 bases between them.

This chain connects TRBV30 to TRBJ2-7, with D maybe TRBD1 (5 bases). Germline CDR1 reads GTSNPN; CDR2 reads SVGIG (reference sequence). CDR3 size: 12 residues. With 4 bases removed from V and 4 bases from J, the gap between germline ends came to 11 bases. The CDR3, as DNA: TGTGCCTGGACAGGGTTAGGGTACGAGCAGTACTTC. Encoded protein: CAWTGLGYEQYF.

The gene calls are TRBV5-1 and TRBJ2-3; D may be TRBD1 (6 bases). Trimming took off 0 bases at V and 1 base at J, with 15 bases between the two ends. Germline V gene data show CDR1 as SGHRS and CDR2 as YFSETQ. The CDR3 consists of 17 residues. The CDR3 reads CASSLGTGSMGTDTQYF. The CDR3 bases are TGCGCCAGCAGCTTGGGAACAGGGTCAATGGGCACAGATACGCAGTATTTT.

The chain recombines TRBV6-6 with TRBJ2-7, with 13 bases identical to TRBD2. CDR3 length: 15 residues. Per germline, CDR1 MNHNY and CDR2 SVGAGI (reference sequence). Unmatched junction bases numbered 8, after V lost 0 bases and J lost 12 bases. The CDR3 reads CASSYSKTSGGPGYF. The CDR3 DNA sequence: TGTGCCAGCAGTTACTCGAAGACTAGCGGGGGGCCCGGGTACTTC.

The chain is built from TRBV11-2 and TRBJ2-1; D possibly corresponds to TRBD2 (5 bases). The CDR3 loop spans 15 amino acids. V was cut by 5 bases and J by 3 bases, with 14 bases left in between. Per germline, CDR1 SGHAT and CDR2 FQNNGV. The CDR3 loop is CASSEGLDFYNEQFF. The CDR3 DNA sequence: TGTGCCAGCAGCGAAGGTCTGGACTTCTACAATGAGCAGTTCTTC.

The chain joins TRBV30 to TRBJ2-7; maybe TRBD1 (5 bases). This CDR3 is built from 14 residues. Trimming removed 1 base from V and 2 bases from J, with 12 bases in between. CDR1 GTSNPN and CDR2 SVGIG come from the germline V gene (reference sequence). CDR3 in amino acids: CAWSGGHFPYEQYF. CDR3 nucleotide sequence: TGTGCCTGGAGTGGGGGCCACTTCCCCTACGAGCAGTACTTC.

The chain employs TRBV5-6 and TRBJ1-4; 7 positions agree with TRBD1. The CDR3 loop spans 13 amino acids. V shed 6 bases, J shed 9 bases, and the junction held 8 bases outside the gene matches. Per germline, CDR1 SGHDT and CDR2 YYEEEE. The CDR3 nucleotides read TGTGCCAGCAACACGGGACAGACTAAAAAACTGTTTTTT. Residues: CASNTGQTKKLFF. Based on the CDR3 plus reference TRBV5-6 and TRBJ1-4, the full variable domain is DAGVTQSPTHLIKTRGQQVTLRCSPKSGHDTVSWYQQALGQGPQFIFQYYEEEERQRGNFPDRFSGHQFPNYSSELNVNALLLGDSALYLCASNTGQTKKLFFGSGTQLSVL.

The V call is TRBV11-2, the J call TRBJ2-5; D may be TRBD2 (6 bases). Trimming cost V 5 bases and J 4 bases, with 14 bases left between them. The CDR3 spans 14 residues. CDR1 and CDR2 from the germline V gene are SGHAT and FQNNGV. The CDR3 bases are TGTGCCAGCAGCCCCCTGGGTAGCGGAGAGACCCAGTACTTC. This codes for CASSPLGSGETQYF.

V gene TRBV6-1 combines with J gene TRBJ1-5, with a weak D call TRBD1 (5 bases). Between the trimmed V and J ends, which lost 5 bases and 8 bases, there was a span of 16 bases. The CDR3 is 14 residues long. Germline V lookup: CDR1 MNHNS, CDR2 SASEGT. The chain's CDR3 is CASSTPYGGEPQHF. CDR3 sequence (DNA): TGTGCCAGCAGTACCCCCTACGGGGGGGAGCCCCAGCATTTT.

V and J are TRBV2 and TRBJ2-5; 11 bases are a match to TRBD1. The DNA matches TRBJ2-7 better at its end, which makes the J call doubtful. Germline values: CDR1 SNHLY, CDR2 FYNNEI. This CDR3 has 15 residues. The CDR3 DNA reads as TGTGCCAGCAGTATAGGACAGGGGGCGACCTACGAGCAGTACTTC. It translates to CASSIGQGATYEQYF.

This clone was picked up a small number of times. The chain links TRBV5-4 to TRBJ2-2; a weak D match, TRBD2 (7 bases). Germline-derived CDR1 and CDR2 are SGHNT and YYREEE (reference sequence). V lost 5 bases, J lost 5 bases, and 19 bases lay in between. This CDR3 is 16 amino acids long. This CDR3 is CASRYRGGEDTGELFF. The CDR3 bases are TGTGCCAGCAGGTACAGAGGGGGGGAGGATACCGGGGAGCTGTTTTTT.

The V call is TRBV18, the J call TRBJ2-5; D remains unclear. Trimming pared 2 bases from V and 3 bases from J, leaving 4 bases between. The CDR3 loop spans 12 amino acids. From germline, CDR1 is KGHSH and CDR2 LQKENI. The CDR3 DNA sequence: TGTGCCAGCTCACCATCTAAAGAGACCCAGTACTTC. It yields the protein CASSPSKETQYF.

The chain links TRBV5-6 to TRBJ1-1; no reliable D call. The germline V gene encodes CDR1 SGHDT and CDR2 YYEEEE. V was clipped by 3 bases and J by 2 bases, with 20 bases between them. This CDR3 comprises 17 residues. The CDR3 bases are TGTGCCAGCAGCTGGCGGACTTCGGGCAATAGAAACACTGAAGCTTTCTTT. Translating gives CASSWRTSGNRNTEAFF.

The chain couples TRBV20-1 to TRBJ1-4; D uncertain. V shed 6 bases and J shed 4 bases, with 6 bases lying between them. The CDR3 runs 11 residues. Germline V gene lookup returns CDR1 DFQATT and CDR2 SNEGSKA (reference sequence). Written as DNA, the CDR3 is TGCAGTGCCCTTATTAATGAAAAACTGTTTTTT. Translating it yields CSALINEKLFF.

CDR3 nucleotide sequence: TGTGCCAGTAGTATAGTCCACAGGGTTGGCGGCTACAATGAGCAGTTCTTC. Protein: CASSIVHRVGGYNEQFF. This chain joins TRBV19 and TRBJ2-1; a possible D gene is TRBD1 (6 bases). Looked up from germline, CDR1 is LNHDA and CDR2 is SQIVND (reference sequence). The CDR3 consists of 17 residues. V lost 1 base and J 3 bases, leaving 16 bases between the germline ends.

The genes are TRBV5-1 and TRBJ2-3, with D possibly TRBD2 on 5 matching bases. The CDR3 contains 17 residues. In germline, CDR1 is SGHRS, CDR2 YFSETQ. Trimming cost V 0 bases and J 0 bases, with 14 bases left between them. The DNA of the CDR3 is TGCGCCAGCAGCTTGGAGCGGACGTGGGGTAGCACAGATACGCAGTATTTT. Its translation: CASSLERTWGSTDTQYF.

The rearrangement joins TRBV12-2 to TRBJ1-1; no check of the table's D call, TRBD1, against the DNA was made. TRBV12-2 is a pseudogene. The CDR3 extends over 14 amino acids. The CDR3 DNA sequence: TGTGCAAGTCGCCCCCGGACAGGGAGCACTGAAGCTTTCTTT. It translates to CASRPRTGSTEAFF.